The rows below give T cell receptor beta chains drawn from one sample of a study of T cells after yellow fever vaccination. MiXCR was run by TCRdb on the 5' RACE reads, yielding one entry per CDR3 protein. Here the sample spans 46,000 or so distinct CDR3 sequences, just under 6.5% being singletons. Sequencing used PBMCs, either bulk or a sorted T-cell subset (CD4+, CD8+, memory, or dextramer-sorted; not recorded which), obtained 45 days after the yellow fever booster vaccination. The origin of the receptors is a man aged 25-40 years who received the YFV17D yellow fever vaccine. Each CDR3 is given with its conserved first and last residue. The order of the fields is clone size, D gene, J gene, V gene, CDR3 protein, CDR3 DNA. A D gene is named only where the DNA matches it firmly. Not all rows give a size; the values are once, few, many and, for expanded clones, a class.

>few|TRBD2|TRBJ2-7|TRBV18
CASSPLAGAVEQYF
TGTGCCAGCTCCCCACTAGCGGGAGCGGTTGAGCAGTACTTC
>NA|TRBD2|TRBJ2-5|TRBV2
CASSGTSGRHETQYF
TGTGCCAGCAGTGGGACTAGCGGGCGCCACGAGACCCAGTACTTC
>many|NA|TRBJ2-1|TRBV12-3/TRBV12-4
CASGSSAQYNEQFF
TGTGCCAGCGGCTCTAGCGCACAATACAATGAGCAGTTCTTC
>NA|TRBD2|TRBJ2-7|TRBV20-1
CSARRGLAGAGYEQYF
TGCAGTGCTAGAAGAGGACTAGCGGGAGCAGGTTACGAGCAGTACTTC
>NA|TRBD1|TRBJ1-5|TRBV20-1
CSLYRGQSNQPQHF
TGCAGTTTATACAGGGGGCAGAGCAATCAGCCCCAGCATTTT
>once|NA|TRBJ2-7|TRBV5-3
CAIGKGTAGYEQYF
TGTGCCATCGGCAAAGGGACGGCCGGGTACGAGCAGTACTTC
>few|NA|TRBJ2-7|TRBV30
CAWRTGPYEQYF
TGTGCCTGGAGAACAGGGCCCTACGAGCAGTACTTC
>many|TRBD2|TRBJ2-5|TRBV6-1
CASIGTSGIQETQYF
TGTGCCAGCATAGGGACTAGCGGGATCCAAGAGACCCAGTACTTC
>many|TRBD2|TRBJ2-1|TRBV20-1
CSALRLAGSVGNEQFF
TGCAGTGCTCTAAGACTAGCGGGATCGGTTGGCAATGAGCAGTTCTTC
>many|NA|TRBJ1-2|TRBV12-3/TRBV12-4
CASSLGSGYTF
TGTGCCAGCAGTTTGGGGTCGGGCTACACCTTC
>many|TRBD1|TRBJ1-6|TRBV5-1
CASSLGDRASNSPLHF
TGCGCCAGCAGCTTGGGCGACAGGGCGAGTAATTCACCCCTCCACTTT
>NA|TRBD2|TRBJ2-2|TRBV2
CASSFSGFANTGELFF
TGTGCCAGCAGTTTTAGCGGGTTCGCGAACACCGGGGAGCTGTTTTTT
>many|TRBD2|TRBJ2-5|TRBV7-8
CASSLGRGGPYF
TGTGCCAGCAGCTTAGGTCGGGGGGGGCCGTACTTC
>many|NA|TRBJ2-2|TRBV19
CASRLGPNTGELFF
TGTGCCAGTAGACTCGGACCGAACACCGGGGAGCTGTTTTTT
>NA|TRBD2|TRBJ2-7|TRBV12-3/TRBV12-4
CASKKRDASYEQYF
TGTGCCAGCAAAAAGCGGGACGCTTCCTACGAGCAGTACTTC
>many|NA|TRBJ2-1|TRBV7-2
CASSLQAPLLGYNEQFF
TGTGCCAGCAGCTTACAGGCTCCCCTGCTGGGGTACAATGAGCAGTTCTTC
>many|TRBD1|TRBJ2-7|TRBV12-3/TRBV12-4
CASSPGTGTNEQYF
TGTGCCAGCAGCCCGGGGACAGGGACTAACGAGCAGTACTTC
>many|TRBD1|TRBJ1-5|TRBV10-3
CAISAFGTGGNQPQHF
TGTGCCATCAGTGCCTTCGGGACAGGGGGCAATCAGCCCCAGCATTTT
>many|TRBD2|TRBJ2-1|TRBV11-2
CASSLRRLAGGLNEQFF
TGTGCCAGCAGCTTACGAAGACTAGCGGGAGGCCTCAATGAGCAGTTCTTC
>many|TRBD2|TRBJ2-1|TRBV6-1
CASSESSGSFYNEQFF
TGTGCCAGCAGTGAGAGTAGCGGGAGCTTCTACAATGAGCAGTTCTTC
>many|TRBD2|TRBJ2-1|TRBV7-2
CASSPTSDSGQFF
TGTGCCAGCAGCCCGACTAGCGACTCAGGGCAGTTCTTC